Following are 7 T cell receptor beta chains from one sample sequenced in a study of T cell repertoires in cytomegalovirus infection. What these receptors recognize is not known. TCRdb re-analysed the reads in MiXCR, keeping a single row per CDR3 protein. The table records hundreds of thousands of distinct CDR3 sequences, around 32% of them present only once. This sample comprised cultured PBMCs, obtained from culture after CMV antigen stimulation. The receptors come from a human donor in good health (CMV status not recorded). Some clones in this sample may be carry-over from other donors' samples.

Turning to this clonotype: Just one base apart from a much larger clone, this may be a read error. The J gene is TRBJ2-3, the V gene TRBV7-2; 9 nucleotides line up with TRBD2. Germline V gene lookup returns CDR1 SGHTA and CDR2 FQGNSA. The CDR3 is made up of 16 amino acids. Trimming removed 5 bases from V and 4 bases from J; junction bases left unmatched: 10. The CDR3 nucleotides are TGTGCCAGCAGCAAGGCTCTAGCGGGGTTCGCAGATACGCAGTATTTT. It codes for CASSKALAGFADTQYF.

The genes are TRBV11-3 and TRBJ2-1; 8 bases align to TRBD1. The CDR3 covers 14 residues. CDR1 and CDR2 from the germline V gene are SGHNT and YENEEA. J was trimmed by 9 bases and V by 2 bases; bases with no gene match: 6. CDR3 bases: TGTGCCAGCAGCTTATCTGACAGGGGCGCTGAGCAGTTCTTC. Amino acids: CASSLSDRGAEQFF.

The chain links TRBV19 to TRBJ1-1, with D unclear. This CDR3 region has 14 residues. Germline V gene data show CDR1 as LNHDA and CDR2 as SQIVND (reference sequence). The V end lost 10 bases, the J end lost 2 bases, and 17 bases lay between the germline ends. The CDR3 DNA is TGTGCCACAACGAGCAGGCCCAAAAACACTGAAGCTTTCTTT. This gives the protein CATTSRPKNTEAFF.

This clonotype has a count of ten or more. CDR3 region: CASSFSGGTGQPQHF. The CDR3 bases are TGTGCCAGCAGCTTTTCGGGGGGCACGGGTCAGCCCCAGCATTTT. J is TRBJ1-5 and V is TRBV7-8; tentatively, D is TRBD1 (6 bases). V was pared by 3 bases and J by 6 bases, with 15 bases between. Per the germline V gene, CDR1 is SGHVS and CDR2 is FQNEAQ. The length of the CDR3 is 15 residues.

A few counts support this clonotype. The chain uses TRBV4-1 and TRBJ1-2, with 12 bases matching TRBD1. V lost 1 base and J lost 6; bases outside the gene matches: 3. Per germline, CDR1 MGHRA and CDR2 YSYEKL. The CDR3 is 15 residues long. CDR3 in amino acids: CASSQGDRGLHGYTF. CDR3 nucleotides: TGCGCCAGCAGCCAAGGGGACAGGGGGCTCCATGGCTACACCTTC.

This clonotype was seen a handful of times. CDR3 sequence reads: CASSEPHSAGRSYEQYF. DNA for the CDR3: TGTGCCAGCAGTGAACCCCACTCAGCGGGGCGATCCTACGAGCAGTACTTC. The V and J genes are TRBV6-1 and TRBJ2-7; 7 bases align to TRBD2. Trimming at V came to 2 bases and at J to 1 base, leaving 11 bases not matched to a gene. The CDR3 runs to 17 residues. Germline CDR1 is MNHNS and CDR2 is SASEGT.

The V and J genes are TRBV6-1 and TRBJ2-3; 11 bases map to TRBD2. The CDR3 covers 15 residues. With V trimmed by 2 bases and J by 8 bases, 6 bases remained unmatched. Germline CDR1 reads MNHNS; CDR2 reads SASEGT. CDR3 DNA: TGTGCCAGCAGTGAACTTAGCGGGAGGGGAGTTACGCAGTATTTT. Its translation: CASSELSGRGVTQYF.